In its sample, the clone carrying this T cell receptor beta chain was seen a few times. The antigen is unknown. The data derive from a study of T-cell memory formation after mild COVID-19. 5'RACE with constant-segment primers yielded barcoded, UMI-tagged TCR alpha and TCR beta cDNA libraries. TCRdb reanalysed the 5' RACE reads using MiXCR and keeps one entry per CDR3 protein. In the table there are 200,000 to 300,000 distinct CDR3 sequences, approximately 15% of which are singletons. Study outcomes and limitations: Most CD4+ clones that shrank were in CM and EM, while CD8+ ones turned up in EMRA. Some clones that responded turned up in pre-infection memory, which suggests that cross-reactive memory joined in. The study found balanced CD4/CD8 in clones contracting day 15 to 85 and a CD4+ lean in later expanders.

The CDR3 runs to 12 residues. Deletions cut 0 bases from V and 7 bases from J, with 8 bases between. The germline V gene encodes CDR1 GTSNPN and CDR2 SVGIG (reference sequence). The sample consisted of PBMCs or a T cell subset sorted from them (not recorded which). The V gene is TRBV30, the J gene TRBJ2-3; no firm D call. The TCR comes from an adult woman who had mild COVID-19 (a few samples of this study predate the infection). Cell type and time point are not known. The DNA for the CDR3 is TGTGCCTGGAGTGTACGAGGAAATACGCAGTATTTT. Residues: CAWSVRGNTQYF.